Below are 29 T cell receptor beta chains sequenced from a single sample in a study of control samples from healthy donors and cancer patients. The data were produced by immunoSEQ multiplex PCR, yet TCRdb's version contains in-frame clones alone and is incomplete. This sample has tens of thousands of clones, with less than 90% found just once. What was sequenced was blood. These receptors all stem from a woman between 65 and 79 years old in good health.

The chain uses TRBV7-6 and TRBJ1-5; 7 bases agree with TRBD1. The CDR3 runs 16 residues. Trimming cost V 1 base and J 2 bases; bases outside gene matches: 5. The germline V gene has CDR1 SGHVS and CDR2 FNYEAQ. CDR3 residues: CASSLGVQGGNQPQHF. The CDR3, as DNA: TGTGCCAGCAGCTTAGGGGTCCAGGGGGGCAATCAGCCCCAGCATTTT.

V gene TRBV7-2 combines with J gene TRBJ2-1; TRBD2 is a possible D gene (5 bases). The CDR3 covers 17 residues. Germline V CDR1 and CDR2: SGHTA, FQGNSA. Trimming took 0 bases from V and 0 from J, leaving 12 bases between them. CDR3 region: CASSLAAGTSSYNEQFF. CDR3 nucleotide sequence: TGTGCCAGCAGCTTAGCGGCGGGCACGAGCTCCTACAATGAGCAGTTCTTC.

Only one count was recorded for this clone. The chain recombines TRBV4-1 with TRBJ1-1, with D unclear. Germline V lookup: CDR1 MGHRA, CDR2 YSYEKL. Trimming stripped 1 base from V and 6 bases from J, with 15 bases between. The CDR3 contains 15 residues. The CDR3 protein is CASSQVYTVNSEAFF. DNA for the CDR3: TGCGCCAGCAGCCAAGTGTACACCGTAAACTCTGAAGCTTTCTTT.

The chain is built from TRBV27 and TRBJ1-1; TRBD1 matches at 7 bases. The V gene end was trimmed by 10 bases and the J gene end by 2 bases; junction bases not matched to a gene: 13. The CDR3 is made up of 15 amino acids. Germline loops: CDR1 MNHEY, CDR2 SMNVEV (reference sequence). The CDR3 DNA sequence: TGTGCCACCCTCAATCTAAGACAGGGCAACACTGAAGCTTTCTTT. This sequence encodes CATLNLRQGNTEAFF.

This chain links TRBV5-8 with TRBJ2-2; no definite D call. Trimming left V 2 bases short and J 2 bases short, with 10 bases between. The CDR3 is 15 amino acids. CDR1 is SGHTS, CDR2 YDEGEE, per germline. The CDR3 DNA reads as TGTGCCAGCAGCTTTCTTGACGGAAACACCGGGGAGCTGTTTTTT. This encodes CASSFLDGNTGELFF.

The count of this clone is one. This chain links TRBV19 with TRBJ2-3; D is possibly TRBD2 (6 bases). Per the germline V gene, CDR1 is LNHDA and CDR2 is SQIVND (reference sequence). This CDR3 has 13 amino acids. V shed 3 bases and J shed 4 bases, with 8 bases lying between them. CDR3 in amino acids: CASSMGLPDTQYF. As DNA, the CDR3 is TGTGCCAGTAGTATGGGACTCCCAGATACGCAGTATTTT.

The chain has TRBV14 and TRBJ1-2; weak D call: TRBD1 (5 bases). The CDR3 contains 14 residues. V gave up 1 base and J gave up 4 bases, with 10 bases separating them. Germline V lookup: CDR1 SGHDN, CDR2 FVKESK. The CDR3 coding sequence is TGTGCCAGCAGCCAAGTCCAAGGGACCTATGGCTACACCTTC. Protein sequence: CASSQVQGTYGYTF.

CDR3 DNA: TGCAGCGTTGACGGCGGTCAGGATGAGCAGTTCTTC. As protein: CSVDGGQDEQFF. V gene TRBV29-1 combines with J gene TRBJ2-1; D uncertain. The CDR3 loop spans 12 amino acids. Germline V CDR1 and CDR2: SQVTM, ANQGSEA. V lost 3 bases, J lost 8 bases, and 11 bases lay in between.

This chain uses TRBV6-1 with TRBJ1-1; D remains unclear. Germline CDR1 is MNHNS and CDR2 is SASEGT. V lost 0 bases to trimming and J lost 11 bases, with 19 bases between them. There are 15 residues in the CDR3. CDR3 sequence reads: CASSEAFRASQGAFF. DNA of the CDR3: TGTGCCAGCAGTGAAGCTTTCCGGGCCTCACAAGGGGCTTTCTTT.

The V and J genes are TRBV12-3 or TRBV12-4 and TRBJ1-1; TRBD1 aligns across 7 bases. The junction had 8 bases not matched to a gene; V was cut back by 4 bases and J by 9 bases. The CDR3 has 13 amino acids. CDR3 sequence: CASSSGTASKAFF. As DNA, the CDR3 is TGTGCCAGCAGTTCCGGGACAGCTTCGAAAGCTTTCTTT.

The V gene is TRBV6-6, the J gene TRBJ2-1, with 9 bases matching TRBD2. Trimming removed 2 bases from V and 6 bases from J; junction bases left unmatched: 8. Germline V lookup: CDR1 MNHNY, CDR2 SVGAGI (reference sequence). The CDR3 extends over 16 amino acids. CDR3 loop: CASSYPGLARGNEQFF. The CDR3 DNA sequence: TGTGCCAGCAGTTACCCGGGACTAGCTAGAGGCAATGAGCAGTTCTTC.

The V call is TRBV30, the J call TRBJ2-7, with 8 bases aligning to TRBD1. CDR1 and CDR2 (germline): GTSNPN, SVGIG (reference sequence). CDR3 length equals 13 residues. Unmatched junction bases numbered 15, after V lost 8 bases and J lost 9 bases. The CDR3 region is CAVARDRPLRQYF. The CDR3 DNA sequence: TGTGCCGTTGCCAGGGACAGGCCTCTTAGGCAGTACTTC.

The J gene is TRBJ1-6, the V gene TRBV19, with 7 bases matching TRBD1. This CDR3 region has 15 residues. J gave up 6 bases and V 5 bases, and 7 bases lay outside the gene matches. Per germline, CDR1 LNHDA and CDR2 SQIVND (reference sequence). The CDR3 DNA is TGTGCCAGTAGTCCAGGGGGGGTACCTAATTCACCCCTCCACTTT. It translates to CASSPGGVPNSPLHF.

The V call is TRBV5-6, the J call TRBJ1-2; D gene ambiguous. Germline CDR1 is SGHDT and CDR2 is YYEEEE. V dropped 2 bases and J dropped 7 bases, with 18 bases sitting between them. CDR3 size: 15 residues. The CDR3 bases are TGTGCCAGCAGCTTACTAAAAGGAGATGAAAGTGGCTACACCTTC. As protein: CASSLLKGDESGYTF.

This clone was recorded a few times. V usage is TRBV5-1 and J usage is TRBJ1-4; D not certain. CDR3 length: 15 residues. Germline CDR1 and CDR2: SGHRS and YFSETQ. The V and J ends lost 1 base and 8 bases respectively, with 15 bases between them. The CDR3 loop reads CASSLSSADGEKLFF. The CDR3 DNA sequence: TGCGCCAGCAGCTTGTCGTCGGCCGATGGGGAAAAACTGTTTTTT.

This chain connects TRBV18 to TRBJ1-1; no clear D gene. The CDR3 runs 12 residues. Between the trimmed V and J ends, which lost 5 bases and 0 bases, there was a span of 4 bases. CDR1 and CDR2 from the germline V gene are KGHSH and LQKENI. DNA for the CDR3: TGTGCCAGCTCAGCCCTGAACACTGAAGCTTTCTTT. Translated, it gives CASSALNTEAFF.

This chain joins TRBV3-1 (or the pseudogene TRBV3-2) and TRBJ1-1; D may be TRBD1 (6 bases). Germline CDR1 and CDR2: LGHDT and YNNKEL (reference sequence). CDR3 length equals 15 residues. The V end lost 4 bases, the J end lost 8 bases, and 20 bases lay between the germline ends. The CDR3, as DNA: TGTGCCAGCAGCCCTTCGGACAGTTTTTCCCCCGAAGCTTTCTTT. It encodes CASSPSDSFSPEAFF.

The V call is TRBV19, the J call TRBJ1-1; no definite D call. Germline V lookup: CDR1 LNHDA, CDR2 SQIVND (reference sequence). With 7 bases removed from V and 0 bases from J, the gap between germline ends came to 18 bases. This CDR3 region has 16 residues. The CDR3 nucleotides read TGTGCCAGTAAATCCCACGACGGGAGATTGAACACTGAAGCTTTCTTT. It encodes CASKSHDGRLNTEAFF.

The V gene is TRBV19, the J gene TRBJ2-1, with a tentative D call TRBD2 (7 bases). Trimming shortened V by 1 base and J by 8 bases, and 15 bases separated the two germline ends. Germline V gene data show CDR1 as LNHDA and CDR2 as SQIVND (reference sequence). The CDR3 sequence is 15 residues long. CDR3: CASSIGEGGVYEQFF. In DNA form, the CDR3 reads TGTGCCAGTAGTATAGGCGAGGGGGGGGTATATGAGCAGTTCTTC.

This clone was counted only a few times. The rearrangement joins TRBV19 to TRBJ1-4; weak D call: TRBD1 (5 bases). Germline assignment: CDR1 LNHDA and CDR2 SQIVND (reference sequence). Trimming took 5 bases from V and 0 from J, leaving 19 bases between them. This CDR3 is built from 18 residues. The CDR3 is CASSGARARMATNEKLFF. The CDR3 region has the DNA TGTGCCAGTAGTGGGGCAAGGGCGCGGATGGCAACTAATGAAAAACTGTTTTTT.

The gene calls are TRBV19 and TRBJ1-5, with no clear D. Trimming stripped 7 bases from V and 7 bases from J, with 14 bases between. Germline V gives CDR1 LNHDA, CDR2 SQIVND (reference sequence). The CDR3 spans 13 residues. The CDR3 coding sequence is TGTGCCAGTACACGGACGATAGCCCAGCCCCAGCATTTT. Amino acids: CASTRTIAQPQHF.

The CDR3 DNA is TGTGCCAGCAGCTTTGGTTCGGATAATGAAAAACTGTTTTTT. Translation gives CASSFGSDNEKLFF. The J gene is TRBJ1-4, the V gene TRBV5-6, with unresolved D. The CDR3 spans 14 residues. Per the germline V gene, CDR1 is SGHDT and CDR2 is YYEEEE. Trimming pared 2 bases from V and 4 bases from J, leaving 9 bases between. The full variable domain, completed using reference TRBV5-6 and TRBJ1-4, is DAGVTQSPTHLIKTRGQQVTLRCSPKSGHDTVSWYQQALGQGPQFIFQYYEEEERQRGNFPDRFSGHQFPNYSSELNVNALLLGDSALYLCASSFGSDNEKLFFGSGTQLSVL.

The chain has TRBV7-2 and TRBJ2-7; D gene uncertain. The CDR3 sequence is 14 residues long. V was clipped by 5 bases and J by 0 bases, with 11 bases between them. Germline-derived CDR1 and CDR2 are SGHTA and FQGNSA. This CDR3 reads CASSPSQSSYEQYF. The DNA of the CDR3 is TGTGCCAGCAGCCCTTCTCAGAGCTCCTACGAGCAGTACTTC.

CDR3 sequence (DNA): TGTGCCTGGAGTGGTACTAGCCCCGGCAACATTCAGTACTTC. Translation gives CAWSGTSPGNIQYF. This chain links TRBV30 with TRBJ2-4, with D possibly being TRBD2 (6 bases). The CDR3 covers 14 residues. The germline V and J ends were trimmed by 1 base and 7 bases, with 14 bases remaining between them. Germline lookup yields CDR1 GTSNPN and CDR2 SVGIG (reference sequence).

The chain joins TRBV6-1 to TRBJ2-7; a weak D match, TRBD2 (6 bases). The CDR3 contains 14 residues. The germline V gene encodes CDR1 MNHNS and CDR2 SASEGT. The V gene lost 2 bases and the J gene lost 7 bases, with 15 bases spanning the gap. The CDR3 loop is CASSESGDRGEQYF. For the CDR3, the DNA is TGTGCCAGCAGTGAATCTGGAGACCGGGGGGAGCAGTACTTC.

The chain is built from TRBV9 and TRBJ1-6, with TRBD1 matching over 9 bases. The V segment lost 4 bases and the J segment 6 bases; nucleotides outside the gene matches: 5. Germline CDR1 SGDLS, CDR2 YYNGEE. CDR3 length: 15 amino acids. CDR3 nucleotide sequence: TGTGCCAGCAGCATCCGGACAGGGGCTAATTCACCCCTCCACTTT. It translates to CASSIRTGANSPLHF.

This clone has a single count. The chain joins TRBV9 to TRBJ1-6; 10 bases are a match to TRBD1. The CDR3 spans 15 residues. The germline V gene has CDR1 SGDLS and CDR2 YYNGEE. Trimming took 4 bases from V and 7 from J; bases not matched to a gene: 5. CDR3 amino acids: CASSPGQGQNSPLHF. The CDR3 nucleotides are TGTGCCAGCAGCCCGGGACAGGGGCAGAATTCACCCCTCCACTTT.

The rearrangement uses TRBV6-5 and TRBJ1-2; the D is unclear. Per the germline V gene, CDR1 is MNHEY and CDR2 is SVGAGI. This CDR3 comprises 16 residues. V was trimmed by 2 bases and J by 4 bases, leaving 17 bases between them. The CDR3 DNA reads TGTGCCAGCAGTTACCGGGTGACCGCGGGCTTCTATGGCTACACCTTC. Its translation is CASSYRVTAGFYGYTF.

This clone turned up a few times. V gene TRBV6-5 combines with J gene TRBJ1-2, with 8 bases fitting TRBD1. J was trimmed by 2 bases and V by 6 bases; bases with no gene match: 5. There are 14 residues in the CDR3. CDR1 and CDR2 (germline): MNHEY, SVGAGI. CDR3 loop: CASRETGANYGYTF. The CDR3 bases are TGTGCCAGCAGGGAGACAGGGGCCAACTATGGCTACACCTTC.